This T cell receptor (beta chain) comes out of a study of blood T cell repertoires in COVID-19. Study overall: Both acute and convalescent COVID-19 samples were obtained from the United States, Italy and Spain. Sources were T cells, B-cell-depleted T cells, or PBMCs; the material itself was cDNA or gDNA.

In the original workflow: Cell counts per sample came from amplifying reference gene primers. The repertoire was sequenced with immunoSEQ multiplex PCR; TCRdb's copy has only in-frame clones and lacks some. V and J calls and clone size come straight from that table; D and trimming were deduced from the DNA. This sample has 70,000 to 80,000 clones, with over 75% found just once. Trimming left V 0 bases short and J 13 bases short, with 18 bases between. The CDR3 has 13 amino acids. Germline CDR1 and CDR2: SQVTM and ANQGSEA. The chain has TRBV29-1 and TRBJ1-2; D might be TRBD1 (5 bases). The clonotype originates from a man in his fifties with acute or convalescent COVID-19. Sample: peripheral blood. DNA for the CDR3: TGCAGCGTTGAAGAGCTCACAGGAATAGGAGTCACCTTC. This sequence encodes CSVEELTGIGVTF.